The next 3 T cell receptor beta chains were all read from a single sample in a study of T cells in localized non-small cell lung cancer. Some clones are missing from TCRdb's copy, which holds only in-frame ones; the method was immunoSEQ multiplex PCR. The sample includes fewer than 45,000 clones, roughly 86% seen only once; the top ten take roughly 7.7%. Source: peripheral blood, taken before any cancer treatment. Source of these receptors: a woman between 18 and 55 years old with stage III lung adenocarcinoma.

This rearrangement joins TRBV4-2 to TRBJ2-2, with TRBD2 as a possible D gene (6 bases). The CDR3 has 17 amino acids. The ends were cut back, 0 bases at V and 1 base at J, with 12 bases in the middle. CDR1 and CDR2 (germline): LGHNA, YNFKEQ. CDR3 nucleotide sequence: TGTGCCAGCAGCCAAGATGTGGGGCGGGGGAACACCGGGGAGCTGTTTTTT. Protein: CASSQDVGRGNTGELFF.

This chain connects TRBV7-9 to TRBJ2-1; D is perhaps TRBD1 (6 bases). The germline gives CDR1 SEHNR, CDR2 FQNEAQ (reference sequence). This CDR3 is 11 amino acids long. Trimming shortened V by 6 bases and J by 12 bases, and 12 bases separated the two germline ends. CDR3 region: CASRTGDMQFF. The DNA of the CDR3 is TGTGCCAGCAGGACTGGGGACATGCAGTTCTTC.

The V and J genes are TRBV5-1 and TRBJ2-2, with D possibly matching TRBD2 (5 bases). The CDR3 length is 15 residues. Per the germline V gene, CDR1 is SGHRS and CDR2 is YFSETQ. The V gene lost 0 bases and the J gene lost 3 bases, with 9 bases spanning the gap. As DNA, the CDR3 is TGCGCCAGCAGCTTGGAGGTCGGGGACACCGGGGAGCTGTTTTTT. It yields the protein CASSLEVGDTGELFF.